This entry features one T cell receptor (beta chain) sequence. Its specificity is not known. These data are taken from a study of graft-versus-host responses after intestinal transplantation. Background on the study: Recipients obtained multivisceral, liver-intestinal, or isolated intestinal transplants. Study results and limitations: The recipient marrow held GvH clones, and some of them showed up first in ileum or blood.

Trimming cost V 5 bases and J 4 bases, with 17 bases left between them. Germline lookup yields CDR1 LNHDA and CDR2 SQIVND (reference sequence). This CDR3 comprises 15 residues. Produced via immunoSEQ multiplex PCR; TCRdb's table is partial and in-frame only. The sample lists about 120,000 clones, approximately 92% occurring once. The source was unstimulated CD4+ T cells sorted from spleen or lymph node cells, collected before intestinal transplant. This chain connects TRBV19 to TRBJ1-2; no firm D call. This TCR was recovered from a human donor who received an intestinal transplant. CDR3 loop: CASSSRTPNFYGYTF. CDR3 coding DNA: TGTGCCAGTAGTTCCCGGACGCCCAACTTCTATGGCTACACCTTC.